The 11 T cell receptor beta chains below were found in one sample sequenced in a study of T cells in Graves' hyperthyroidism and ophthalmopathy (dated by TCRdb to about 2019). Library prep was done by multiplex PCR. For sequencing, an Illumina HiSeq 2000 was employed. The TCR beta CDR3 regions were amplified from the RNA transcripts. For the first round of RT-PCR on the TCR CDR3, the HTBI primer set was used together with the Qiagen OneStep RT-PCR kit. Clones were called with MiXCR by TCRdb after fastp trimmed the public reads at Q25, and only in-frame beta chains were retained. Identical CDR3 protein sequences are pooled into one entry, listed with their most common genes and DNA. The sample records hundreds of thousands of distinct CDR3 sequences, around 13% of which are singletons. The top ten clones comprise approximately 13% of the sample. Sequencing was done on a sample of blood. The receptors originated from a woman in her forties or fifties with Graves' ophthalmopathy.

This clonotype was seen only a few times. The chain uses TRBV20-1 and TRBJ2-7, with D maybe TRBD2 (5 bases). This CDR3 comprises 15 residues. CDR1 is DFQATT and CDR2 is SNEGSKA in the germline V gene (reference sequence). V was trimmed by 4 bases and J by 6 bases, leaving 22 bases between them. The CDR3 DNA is TGCAGTGCTACAACAATTAGGACTTCTCAATTCGAGCAGTACTTC. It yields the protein CSATTIRTSQFEQYF.

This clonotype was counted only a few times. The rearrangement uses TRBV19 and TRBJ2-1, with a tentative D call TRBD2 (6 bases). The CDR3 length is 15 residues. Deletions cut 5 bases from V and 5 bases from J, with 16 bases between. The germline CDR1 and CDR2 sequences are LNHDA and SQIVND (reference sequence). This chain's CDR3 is CASSWGLEVNNEQFF. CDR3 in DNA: TGTGCCAGTAGTTGGGGACTGGAGGTTAACAATGAGCAGTTCTTC.

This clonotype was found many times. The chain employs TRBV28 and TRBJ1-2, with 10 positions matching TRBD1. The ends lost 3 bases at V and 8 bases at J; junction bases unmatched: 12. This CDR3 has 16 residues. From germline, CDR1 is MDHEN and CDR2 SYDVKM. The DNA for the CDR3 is TGTGCCAGCAGTTTTCACCCGACGACAGGGGGCGAGGGCTACACCTTC. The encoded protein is CASSFHPTTGGEGYTF.

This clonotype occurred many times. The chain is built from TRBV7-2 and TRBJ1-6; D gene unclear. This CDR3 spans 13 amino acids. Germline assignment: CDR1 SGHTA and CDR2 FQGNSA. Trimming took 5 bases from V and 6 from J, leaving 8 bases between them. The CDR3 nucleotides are TGTGCCAGCAGCACCAGGTTTAATTCACCCCTCCACTTT. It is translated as CASSTRFNSPLHF.

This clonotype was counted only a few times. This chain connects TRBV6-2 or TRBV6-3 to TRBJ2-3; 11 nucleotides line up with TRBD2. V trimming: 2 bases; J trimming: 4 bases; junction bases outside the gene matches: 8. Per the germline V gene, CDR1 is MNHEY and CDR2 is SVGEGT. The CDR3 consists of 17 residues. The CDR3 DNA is TGTGCCAGCAGTTACATGCCTAGCGGGAGGTCGGCAGATACGCAGTATTTT. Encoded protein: CASSYMPSGRSADTQYF.

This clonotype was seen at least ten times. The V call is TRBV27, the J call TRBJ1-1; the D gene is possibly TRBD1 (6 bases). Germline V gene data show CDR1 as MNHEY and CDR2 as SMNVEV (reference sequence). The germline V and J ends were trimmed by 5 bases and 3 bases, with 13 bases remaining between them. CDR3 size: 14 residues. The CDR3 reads CASSRTGLYTEAFF. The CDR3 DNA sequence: TGTGCCAGCAGTCGTACAGGGTTGTACACTGAAGCTTTCTTT.

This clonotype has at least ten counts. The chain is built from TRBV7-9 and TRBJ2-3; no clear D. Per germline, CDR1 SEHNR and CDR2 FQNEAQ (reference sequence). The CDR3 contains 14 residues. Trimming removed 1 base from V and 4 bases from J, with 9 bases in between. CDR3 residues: CASSLGVRPDTQYF. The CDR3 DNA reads TGTGCCAGCAGCTTAGGAGTTCGACCAGATACGCAGTATTTT.

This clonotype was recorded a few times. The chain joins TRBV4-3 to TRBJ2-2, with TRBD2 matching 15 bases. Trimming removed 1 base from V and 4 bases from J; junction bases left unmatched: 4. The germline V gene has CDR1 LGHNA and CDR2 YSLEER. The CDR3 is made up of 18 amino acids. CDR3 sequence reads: CASSQGTSGRAGTGELFF. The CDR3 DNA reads TGCGCCAGCAGCCAAGGGACTAGCGGGAGGGCAGGCACCGGGGAGCTGTTTTTT.

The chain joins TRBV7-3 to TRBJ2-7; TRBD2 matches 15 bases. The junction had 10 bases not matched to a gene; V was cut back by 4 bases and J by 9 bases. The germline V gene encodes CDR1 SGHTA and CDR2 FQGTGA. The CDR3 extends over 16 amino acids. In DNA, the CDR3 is TGTGCCAGCAGCTCTCAACTATCGGGACTAGCGGGAGGGCAGTACTTC. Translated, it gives CASSSQLSGLAGGQYF.

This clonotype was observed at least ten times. The CDR3 coding sequence is TGTGCCACCAGCGGGGGACTAGCGGGAGGGAGGAATGAGCAGTTCTTC. Its translation: CATSGGLAGGRNEQFF. The chain links TRBV15 to TRBJ2-1, with 16 nucleotides matching TRBD2. Germline CDR1 LNHNV, CDR2 YYDKDF (reference sequence). V gave up 5 bases and J gave up 7 bases; unmatched junction bases: 5. The CDR3 totals 16 residues.

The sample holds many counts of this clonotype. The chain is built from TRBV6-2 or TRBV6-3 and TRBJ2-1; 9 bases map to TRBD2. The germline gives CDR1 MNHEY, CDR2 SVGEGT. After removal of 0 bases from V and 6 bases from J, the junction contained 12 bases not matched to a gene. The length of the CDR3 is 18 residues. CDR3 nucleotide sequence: TGTGCCAGCAGTTACTCTGTAGGACTAGCGAATCGCCCCAATGAGCAGTTCTTC. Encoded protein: CASSYSVGLANRPNEQFF.